One sample yielded the 16 T cell receptor beta chains listed below, sequenced in a study of T-cell memory formation after mild COVID-19. TCRdb reprocessed the 5' RACE reads with MiXCR, giving one entry per CDR3 protein. The sample has about 190,000 distinct CDR3 sequences, around 18% seen once. Sequencing used PBMCs or a T cell subset sorted from them (not recorded which). These receptors all stem from an adult woman who had mild COVID-19 (a few samples of this study predate the infection). Cell type and time point are not known.

The chain has TRBV4-1 and TRBJ1-1; D call uncertain. This CDR3 is built from 17 residues. Trimming removed 4 bases at V and 2 bases at J, with 20 bases between. The germline V gene has CDR1 MGHRA and CDR2 YSYEKL. CDR3 nucleotides: TGCGCCAGCAGCCGAAAACGAGACACCCTCACTAACACTGAAGCTTTCTTT. Translating gives CASSRKRDTLTNTEAFF.

The rearrangement uses TRBV15 and TRBJ1-2, with D possibly being TRBD1 (5 bases). V gave up 1 base and J gave up 5 bases, with 11 bases separating them. The CDR3 length is 14 residues. Germline V gene lookup returns CDR1 LNHNV and CDR2 YYDKDF (reference sequence). In DNA, the CDR3 is TGTGCCACCAGCAGAGGGGAGGGGCTGTATGGCTACACCTTC. It specifies CATSRGEGLYGYTF.

This clonotype appeared many times. The rearrangement links TRBV28 to TRBJ2-4; unclear D gene. Germline V gene data show CDR1 as MDHEN and CDR2 as SYDVKM. Trimming left V 3 bases short and J 0 bases short, with 15 bases between. The CDR3 loop spans 17 amino acids. The chain's CDR3 is CASSLGSVVLAKNIQYF. CDR3 DNA sequence: TGTGCCAGCAGTTTGGGTTCGGTCGTACTAGCCAAAAACATTCAGTACTTC.

The rearrangement uses TRBV4-2 and TRBJ2-2, with 14 bases aligning to TRBD2. From germline, CDR1 is LGHNA and CDR2 YNFKEQ. This CDR3 is built from 18 residues. The V gene end was trimmed by 0 bases and the J gene end by 4 bases; junction bases not matched to a gene: 4. In DNA form, the CDR3 reads TGTGCCAGCAGCCAAGACGGGACTAGCGGGGGCCCCACCGGGGAGCTGTTTTTT. This translates into CASSQDGTSGGPTGELFF.

In this sample, this clonotype turned up a few times. V gene TRBV9 combines with J gene TRBJ1-1, with TRBD1 matching 8 bases. The CDR3 length is 15 residues. Germline V CDR1 and CDR2: SGDLS, YYNGEE. V shed 3 bases and J 4 bases; nucleotides not matched to a gene: 8. Written as DNA, the CDR3 is TGTGCCAGCAGCGACACGACAGGGGTAGGCACTGAAGCTTTCTTT. It encodes CASSDTTGVGTEAFF.

V is TRBV5-1 and J is TRBJ2-3, with unresolved D. Germline CDR1 SGHRS, CDR2 YFSETQ. This CDR3 spans 15 amino acids. Trimming removed 1 base at V and 0 bases at J, with 9 bases between. The CDR3 region is CASSLLIASTDTQYF. The CDR3 nucleotides read TGCGCCAGCAGCTTGTTAATTGCTAGCACAGATACGCAGTATTTT.

The rearrangement uses TRBV6-2 or TRBV6-3 and TRBJ1-4; weak D call: TRBD1 (6 bases). The CDR3 length is 14 residues. Germline V gives CDR1 MNHEY, CDR2 SVGEGT. Trimming shortened V by 6 bases and J by 8 bases, and 16 bases separated the two germline ends. The DNA of the CDR3 is TGTGCCAGCAGACGCTCGGGGGCTGAGGAAAAACTGTTTTTT. Protein product: CASRRSGAEEKLFF.

This clonotype was seen ten or more times. This chain connects TRBV15 to TRBJ2-3; maybe TRBD2 (5 bases). The CDR3 consists of 14 residues. The V and J ends lost 0 bases and 8 bases respectively, with 12 bases between them. Germline assignment: CDR1 LNHNV and CDR2 YYDKDF (reference sequence). CDR3 coding DNA: TGTGCCACCAGCAGAGATCTCCAGGAGGCTACGCAGTATTTT. Its translation: CATSRDLQEATQYF.

The rearrangement links TRBV7-9 to TRBJ2-7, with TRBD2 identical over 7 bases. After removal of 4 bases from V and 3 bases from J, the junction contained 6 bases not matched to a gene. The germline V gene has CDR1 SEHNR and CDR2 FQNEAQ (reference sequence). The CDR3 has 14 amino acids. The CDR3 loop is CASSSGGGHYEQYF. Written as DNA, the CDR3 is TGTGCCAGCAGCTCGGGAGGAGGGCACTACGAGCAGTACTTC.

This chain connects TRBV11-2 to TRBJ2-3; D is undetermined. This CDR3 is 11 amino acids long. V shed 2 bases and J shed 9 bases, with 6 bases lying between them. Germline CDR1 is SGHAT and CDR2 is FQNNGV. CDR3 nucleotides: TGTGCCAGCAGCTTAACGTCCACGCAGTATTTT. As protein: CASSLTSTQYF.

This clonotype was seen a few times. The V gene is TRBV5-4, the J gene TRBJ1-3; no clear D. Trimming removed 0 bases from V and 4 bases from J, with 5 bases in between. Germline V gene data show CDR1 as SGHNT and CDR2 as YYREEE (reference sequence). The length of the CDR3 is 13 residues. The chain's CDR3 is CASSLEGGNTIYF. The CDR3 coding sequence is TGTGCCAGCAGCTTGGAAGGGGGAAACACCATATATTTT.

This clonotype has more than one count but fewer than ten. This rearrangement joins TRBV5-5 to TRBJ1-1; D perhaps matches TRBD1 (5 bases). The CDR3 runs to 15 residues. The V end lost 1 base, the J end lost 5 bases, and 15 bases lay between the germline ends. Germline V gene sequence: CDR1 SGHKS, CDR2 YYEKEE (reference sequence). The CDR3 loop is CASSLSLGGGTEAFF. As DNA, the CDR3 is TGTGCCAGCAGCTTGTCTCTCGGGGGAGGGACTGAAGCTTTCTTT.

This chain connects TRBV5-1 to TRBJ2-5; D is possibly TRBD2 (5 bases). The V gene lost 4 bases and the J gene lost 5 bases, with 18 bases spanning the gap. CDR3 length equals 15 residues. Germline V CDR1 and CDR2: SGHRS, YFSETQ. CDR3 DNA: TGCGCCAGCAGCACACAAACTAGGGTTCCGGAGACCCAGTACTTC. The encoded protein is CASSTQTRVPETQYF.

A few counts support this clonotype. V is TRBV7-9 and J is TRBJ2-5; D gene uncertain. The germline V gene encodes CDR1 SEHNR and CDR2 FQNEAQ (reference sequence). The CDR3 length is 13 residues. V gave up 1 base and J gave up 5 bases, with 8 bases separating them. CDR3: CASSLGTTETQYF. CDR3 nucleotide sequence: TGTGCCAGCAGCTTAGGGACGACCGAGACCCAGTACTTC.

V and J are TRBV11-1 and TRBJ1-1, with a possible D match to TRBD1 (5 bases). V was pared by 5 bases and J by 1 base, with 14 bases between. The CDR3 spans 15 residues. Per germline, CDR1 SGHAT and CDR2 FQDESV (reference sequence). CDR3 sequence (DNA): TGTGCCAGCAGCCCCCGGGGGAACCCGAACACTGAAGCTTTCTTT. It specifies CASSPRGNPNTEAFF.

This clonotype has a handful of counts. The chain uses TRBV7-2 and TRBJ2-3; unclear D gene. V lost 1 base and J 2 bases, leaving 16 bases between the germline ends. The CDR3 runs to 17 residues. Germline V CDR1 and CDR2: SGHTA, FQGNSA. Written as DNA, the CDR3 is TGTGCCAGCAGCTTAGGTGGGCTAGTTGACTTCACAGATACGCAGTATTTT. Its translation is CASSLGGLVDFTDTQYF.